A single sample gave rise to the 14 T cell receptor beta chains below, sequenced in a study of blood T cell repertoires in COVID-19. Using immunoSEQ multiplex PCR, the repertoire was profiled, and TCRdb retains in-frame clones only, with some absent. The sample lists 130,000 to 150,000 clones; roughly 84% were seen once. Source material: peripheral blood. These receptors were obtained from a human donor with acute or convalescent COVID-19. The donor label of this sample is uncertain.

In its sample, this clone was seen a few times. The chain employs TRBV19 and TRBJ2-3, with TRBD1 identical over 8 bases. There are 16 residues in the CDR3. Germline-derived CDR1 and CDR2 are LNHDA and SQIVND (reference sequence). J was trimmed by 1 base and V by 6 bases; bases with no gene match: 9. CDR3 sequence (DNA): TGTGCCAGTAGAACGGACAGGGCGGAGGGCACAGATACGCAGTATTTT. This encodes CASRTDRAEGTDTQYF.

The chain is built from TRBV6-2 or TRBV6-3 and TRBJ1-5; D uncertain. Germline CDR1 MNHEY, CDR2 SVGEGT. Between the trimmed V and J ends, which lost 3 bases and 9 bases, there was a span of 12 bases. The CDR3 is 13 amino acids. This CDR3 reads CASSYLSGLPQHF. The CDR3 DNA reads as TGTGCCAGCAGTTATCTGTCGGGTTTGCCCCAGCATTTT.

This chain joins TRBV5-5 and TRBJ1-2; 10 bases line up with TRBD1. The germline gives CDR1 SGHKS, CDR2 YYEKEE (reference sequence). After removal of 4 bases from V and 0 bases from J, the junction contained 9 bases not matched to a gene. The CDR3 sequence is 17 residues long. CDR3 protein: CASSERTGGAANYGYTF. The CDR3 bases are TGTGCCAGCAGCGAGAGGACAGGGGGAGCCGCTAACTATGGCTACACCTTC.

V gene TRBV6-1 combines with J gene TRBJ2-5; D remains ambiguous. CDR3 size: 13 residues. The V gene lost 8 bases and the J gene lost 7 bases, with 17 bases spanning the gap. Germline CDR1 MNHNS, CDR2 SASEGT. CDR3 DNA sequence: TGTGCCAGCGAGTCAACCCTCCTCGGGACCCAGTACTTC. Protein product: CASESTLLGTQYF.

The rearrangement joins TRBV30 to TRBJ2-1, with TRBD1 matching over 8 bases. Germline V gene data show CDR1 as GTSNPN and CDR2 as SVGIG (reference sequence). The CDR3 spans 14 residues. Trimming took 2 bases from V and 7 from J; bases not matched to a gene: 7. CDR3 coding DNA: TGTGCCTGGAGTCCCAGGGGGCTGCGAAATGAGCAGTTCTTC. This gives the protein CAWSPRGLRNEQFF.

The rearrangement links TRBV27 to TRBJ2-3; TRBD2 matches at 11 bases. After removal of 8 bases from V and 8 bases from J, the junction contained 9 bases not matched to a gene. Germline assignment: CDR1 MNHEY and CDR2 SMNVEV (reference sequence). This CDR3 comprises 14 residues. CDR3 region: CASRPGTSGITQYF. The CDR3 DNA sequence: TGTGCCAGCCGCCCTGGGACTAGCGGCATTACGCAGTATTTT.

V and J are TRBV10-3 and TRBJ1-3; D is unresolved. Germline V gene sequence: CDR1 ENHRY, CDR2 SYGVKD. Trimming took 7 bases from V and 0 from J, leaving 16 bases between them. The CDR3 covers 16 residues. CDR3 in DNA: TGTGCCATCACGGCCAGGAGCGGACTCTCTGGAAACACCATATATTTT. It yields the protein CAITARSGLSGNTIYF.

The chain couples TRBV6-5 to TRBJ2-3; D gene uncertain. This CDR3 is 11 amino acids long. The germline V gene has CDR1 MNHEY and CDR2 SVGAGI. Trimming left V 6 bases short and J 3 bases short, with 4 bases between. CDR3 DNA sequence: TGTGCCAGCAGGGCAACAGATACGCAGTATTTT. It translates to CASRATDTQYF.

The CDR3 loop reads CASSYASGGNSYEQYF. The CDR3 DNA is TGTGCCAGCAGTTACGCTAGCGGGGGAAACTCCTACGAGCAGTACTTC. V usage is TRBV6-5 and J usage is TRBJ2-7; 10 positions match TRBD2. J lost 0 bases, V lost 2 bases, and 4 bases had no gene match. This CDR3 spans 16 amino acids. CDR1 is MNHEY, CDR2 SVGAGI, per germline.

J is TRBJ2-7 and V is TRBV2; no definite D call. The CDR3 has 14 residues. CDR1 and CDR2 from the germline V gene are SNHLY and FYNNEI. V was cut by 5 bases and J by 1 base, with 12 bases left in between. CDR3 sequence reads: CASSPTDTSYEQYV. Here the CDR3 DNA reads TGTGCCAGCAGTCCTACCGACACTTCCTACGAGCAGTACGTC.

The chain joins TRBV11-2 to TRBJ1-4; TRBD1 matches at 7 bases. Germline V gene sequence: CDR1 SGHAT, CDR2 FQNNGV. The CDR3 sequence is 17 residues long. Germline trimming cut 3 bases from V and 2 bases from J; bases unmatched to any gene: 9. The CDR3 DNA is TGTGCCAGCAGCTTCGCCTCGACAGGGCGGACTAATGAAAAACTGTTTTTT. Amino acid sequence: CASSFASTGRTNEKLFF.

This chain links TRBV10-3 with TRBJ2-7; the match to TRBD1 covers 10 bases. The CDR3 spans 15 residues. In germline, CDR1 is ENHRY, CDR2 SYGVKD. V was pared by 7 bases and J by 3 bases, with 9 bases of the junction left unmatched. In DNA, the CDR3 is TGTGCCATCAAGAAGACAGGGGGCGCTGTCTACGAGCAGTACTTC. Its translation is CAIKKTGGAVYEQYF.

The CDR3 nucleotides are TGTGCCAGCAGTGCACAGGGTTCACCCCTCCACTTT. This codes for CASSAQGSPLHF. This chain links TRBV27 with TRBJ1-6; D possibly corresponds to TRBD1 (6 bases). The germline gives CDR1 MNHEY, CDR2 SMNVEV (reference sequence). The V gene lost 5 bases and the J gene lost 9 bases, with 8 bases spanning the gap. CDR3 size: 12 residues.

The chain has TRBV5-1 and TRBJ1-5, with D possibly matching TRBD1 (6 bases). V dropped 0 bases and J dropped 3 bases, with 7 bases sitting between them. The CDR3 is made up of 14 amino acids. Germline CDR1 and CDR2: SGHRS and YFSETQ. The DNA of the CDR3 is TGCGCCAGCAGCTTGGGGGACAACAATCAGCCCCAGCATTTT. Its protein is CASSLGDNNQPQHF.